This is a list of T cell receptor beta chains from one sample in a study of cytomegalovirus exposure and HLA in healthy donors. The table came from immunoSEQ multiplex PCR; TCRdb's copy has only in-frame clones and leaves some out. Counted here are 140,000 to 150,000 clones, 70% to 85% occurring once; the ten biggest clones make up 3.4%. The sequenced sample consisted of PBMCs. The origin of the receptors is a male donor in good health and CMV-seronegative. Both conserved end residues are trimmed from each CDR3.

V	J	CDR3
TRBV11-3	TRBJ2-7	ASSAGGSQYEQY
TRBV29-1	TRBJ1-1	SSTGGGTEAF
TRBV29-1	TRBJ2-1	SAQQGANNEQF
TRBV29-1	TRBJ1-2	SVGGQPERYGYT
TRBV11-1	TRBJ1-1	ASGEGGTEAF
TRBV6-5	TRBJ1-3	ASSYRQAYSGNTIY
TRBV7-9	TRBJ2-3	SSSTNTQY
TRBV30	TRBJ2-1	AWQPGQGVKNEQF
TRBV7-8	TRBJ1-2	ASSSDLVPNYGYT
TRBV5-1	TRBJ1-5	ASSLTGVNQPQH
TRBV9	TRBJ2-5	ASSVAPGVGQGMLAGEETQY
TRBV27	TRBJ2-3	ASSLSSSPDTQY
TRBV28	TRBJ1-4	ASRDTSREKLF
TRBV13	TRBJ2-2	ASSLAIGVSNTGELF
TRBV19	TRBJ1-5	ASSIWLGQGDQPQH
TRBV4-2	TRBJ2-7	ASSQERSSGSSYEQY
TRBV29-1	TRBJ1-1	SADRGNTEAF
TRBV9	TRBJ2-1	ASSVTLASHYNEQF
TRBV4-2	TRBJ2-1	ASSQQVGDEQF
TRBV5-8	NA	ASSPVTYEQY
TRBV5-6	TRBJ2-1	ASSPRHSQGGQF
TRBV28	TRBJ2-1	ASSSSGRYYNEQF